The rows below give T cell receptor beta chains drawn from one sample of a study of identical twins. Each CDR3 protein is one row after TCRdb ran MiXCR on the 5' RACE reads. The sample contains approximately 700,000 distinct CDR3 sequences, roughly 6% of which appear only once. The specimen sequenced was naive T cells sorted from blood. These receptors were taken from a man between 18 and 35 years old in good health. Both conserved end residues are part of each CDR3. A D gene is named only where the DNA matches it firmly. Rows may omit the clone size; those that give it use once, few, many or a size class.

D | size | J | V | DNA | CDR3
- | few | TRBJ2-7 | TRBV24-1 | TGTGCCACCAGTGAGCCGCAGGGTAACGAGCAGTACTTC | CATSEPQGNEQYF
- | - | TRBJ2-5 | TRBV2 | TGTGCCAGCAGGGCGGCCGAAGAGACCCAGTACTTC | CASRAAEETQYF
- | - | TRBJ2-7 | TRBV5-1 | TGCGCCAGCAGCTTGCTAGGCCCTGGTGAGGAGCAGGACTTC | CASSLLGPGEEQDF
- | many | TRBJ2-1 | TRBV10-3 | TGTGCCATCAGCCTTAGCGCTGAGCAGTTCTTC | CAISLSAEQFF
TRBD2 | - | TRBJ2-5 | TRBV5-1 | TGCGCCAGCAGCGCCGGACTAGGAAAGACCCAGTACTTC | CASSAGLGKTQYF
- | many | TRBJ2-7 | TRBV6-2/TRBV6-3 | TGTGCCAGCAGCAAACATCCTAGCCCTTCCTACGAGCAGTACTTC | CASSKHPSPSYEQYF
TRBD2 | few | TRBJ2-7 | TRBV3-1 | TGTGCCAGCAGCCAAGGGGCTAGCGGGAGAAGGGAGCAGTACTTC | CASSQGASGRREQYF
TRBD1 | many | TRBJ2-7 | TRBV6-5 | TGTGCCAGCAGCTACGACAGGGCGAGCTCCTACGAGCAGTACTTC | CASSYDRASSYEQYF
- | - | TRBJ1-1 | TRBV14 | TGTGCCAGCAGCCAACCGGGACTGACTGAAGCTTTCTTT | CASSQPGLTEAFF
- | few | TRBJ1-1 | TRBV10-3 | TGTGCCATCACCGGGGGCGTTAACACTGAAGCTTTCTTT | CAITGGVNTEAFF
- | few | TRBJ2-7 | TRBV29-1 | TGCAGCGTCGTTACAGGGGGGGGCTACGAGCAGTACTTC | CSVVTGGGYEQYF
TRBD1 | - | TRBJ2-1 | TRBV19 | TGTGCCACCGAGGCCCGGACAGGGGACAATGAGCAGTTCTTC | CATEARTGDNEQFF
- | few | TRBJ2-3 | TRBV7-2 | TGTGCCAGCAGCCTCCACTGGGAGAAGGAGACAGATACGCAGTATTTT | CASSLHWEKETDTQYF
- | many | TRBJ2-3 | TRBV5-1 | TGCGCCAGCAGCTTGGCCGGAGGCGTGGCAGATACGCAGTATTTT | CASSLAGGVADTQYF
- | few | TRBJ2-3 | TRBV5-1 | TGCGCCAGCAGCGGGATGAAGTCTTGGTTCGCGAGGGACGGAGACACAGATACGCAGTATTTT | CASSGMKSWFARDGDTDTQYF
- | many | TRBJ2-2 | TRBV5-1 | TGTGCCAGCAGTGTGGGAAACACCGGGGAGCTGTTTTTT | CASSVGNTGELFF
TRBD1 | few | TRBJ1-3 | TRBV29-1 | TGCAGCGCGGGGCAGACAGGGTTCTCTGGAAACACCATATATTTT | CSAGQTGFSGNTIYF
TRBD1 | - | TRBJ1-1 | TRBV7-2 | TGTGCCAGCAGCTTGGCCGGGACAGGGACTGAAGCTTTCTTT | CASSLAGTGTEAFF
- | many | TRBJ2-6 | TRBV29-1 | TGCAGCGTACACTTACAGAGCTCTGGGGCCAACGTCCTGACTTTC | CSVHLQSSGANVLTF
- | many | TRBJ2-5 | TRBV12-3/TRBV12-4 | TGTGCCAGCAGTTTGACCACCCAAGAGACCCAGTACTTC | CASSLTTQETQYF
- | few | TRBJ1-5 | TRBV7-2 | TGTGCCAGCAGCTTAGTGGGGAGGGGAGGCCTTCAGCCCCAGCATTTT | CASSLVGRGGLQPQHF
TRBD2 | many | TRBJ2-1 | TRBV12-3/TRBV12-4 | TGTGCCAGCAGTTTTACGGGAGCGGGGCGAAATGAGCAGTTCTTC | CASSFTGAGRNEQFF
- | few | TRBJ2-2 | TRBV7-6 | TGTGCCAGCAGCAAGTCGGGGTCCGGGGAGCTGTTTTTT | CASSKSGSGELFF
- | - | TRBJ2-5 | TRBV18 | TGTGCCAGCTCACCACCGAAAGAGACCCAGTACTTC | CASSPPKETQYF
- | many | TRBJ2-3 | TRBV10-3 | TGTGCCATCAGTGGTCTAGCGACAGATACGCAGTATTTT | CAISGLATDTQYF
- | - | TRBJ2-1 | TRBV11-3 | TGTGCCAGCAGCTGGGTGGCGAACAATGAGCAGTTCTTC | CASSWVANNEQFF
- | few | TRBJ2-3 | TRBV14 | TGTGCCAGCAGCCAAGTAGGAAGGGGACTGACAGATACGCAGTATTTT | CASSQVGRGLTDTQYF
TRBD2 | many | TRBJ2-1 | TRBV20-1 | TGCAGTGCTAGCCCTAGCGGGAGTAGGGGTGAGCAGTTCTTC | CSASPSGSRGEQFF
- | many | TRBJ2-7 | TRBV5-5 | TGTGCCAGCAGCTTGCAAAGGGCACTGTACTTC | CASSLQRALYF
TRBD2 | - | TRBJ2-5 | TRBV6-1 | TGTGCCAGCAGCCCCCGACTAGCGAGGGAGACCCAGTACTTC | CASSPRLARETQYF
- | many | TRBJ2-3 | TRBV12-3/TRBV12-4 | TGTGCCAGCAGCACGGACCTAACTACGCAGTATTTT | CASSTDLTTQYF
TRBD1 | - | TRBJ1-5 | TRBV6-1 | TGTGCCAGCAGTCCCAGGGGGGAGGGCAATCAGCCCCAGCATTTT | CASSPRGEGNQPQHF
- | many | TRBJ2-1 | TRBV7-8 | TGTGCCAGCAGCTCGGACGAGAGGCAGTTCTTC | CASSSDERQFF
- | - | TRBJ2-5 | TRBV20-1 | TGCAGTGCTAGAGCGGTGGAGCAAGAGACCCAGTACTTC | CSARAVEQETQYF
- | - | TRBJ2-5 | TRBV20-1 | TGCAGTGCTAGAGATGTCGAAGCGGGTTCCCAAGAGACCCAGTACTTC | CSARDVEAGSQETQYF
- | many | TRBJ2-1 | TRBV28 | TGTGCCAGCTCCACTTCGGGGCCCGTTAGGAATGAGCAGTTCTTC | CASSTSGPVRNEQFF
- | - | TRBJ2-7 | TRBV4-3 | TGCGCCAGCAGCCAAGAGAGACACGTAAACTACGAGCAGTACTTC | CASSQERHVNYEQYF